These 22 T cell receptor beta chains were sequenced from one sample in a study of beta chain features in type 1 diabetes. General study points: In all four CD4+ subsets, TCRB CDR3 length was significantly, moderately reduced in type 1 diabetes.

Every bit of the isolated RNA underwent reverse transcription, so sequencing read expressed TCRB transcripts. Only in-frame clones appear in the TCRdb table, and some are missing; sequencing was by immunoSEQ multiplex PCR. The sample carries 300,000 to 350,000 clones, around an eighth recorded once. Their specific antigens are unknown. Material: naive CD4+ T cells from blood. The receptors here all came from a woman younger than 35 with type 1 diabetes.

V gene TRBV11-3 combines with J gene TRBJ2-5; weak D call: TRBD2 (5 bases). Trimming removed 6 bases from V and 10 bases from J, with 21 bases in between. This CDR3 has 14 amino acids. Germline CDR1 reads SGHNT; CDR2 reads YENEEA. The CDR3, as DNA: TGTGCCAGCAGGGACGGAGTGCTTGTCGGGGACCAGTACTTC. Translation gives CASRDGVLVGDQYF.

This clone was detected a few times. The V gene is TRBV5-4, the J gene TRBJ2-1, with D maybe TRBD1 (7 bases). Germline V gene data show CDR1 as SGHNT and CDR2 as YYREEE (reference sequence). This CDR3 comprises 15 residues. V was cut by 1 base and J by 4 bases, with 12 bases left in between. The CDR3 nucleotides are TGTGCCAGCAGCTTGAGGAGGGGGCGGTACAATGAGCAGTTCTTC. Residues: CASSLRRGRYNEQFF.

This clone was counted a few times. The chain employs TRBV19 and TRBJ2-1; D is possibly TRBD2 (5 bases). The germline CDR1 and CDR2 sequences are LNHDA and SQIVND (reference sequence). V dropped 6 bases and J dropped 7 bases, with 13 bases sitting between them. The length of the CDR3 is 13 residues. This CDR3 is CASSILGVNEQFF. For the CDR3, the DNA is TGTGCCAGTAGCATCCTCGGGGTAAATGAGCAGTTCTTC.

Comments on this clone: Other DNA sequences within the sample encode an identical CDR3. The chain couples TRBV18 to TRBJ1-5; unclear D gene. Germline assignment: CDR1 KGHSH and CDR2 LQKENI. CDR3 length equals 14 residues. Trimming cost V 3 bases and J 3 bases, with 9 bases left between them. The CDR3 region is CASSPGQANQPQHF. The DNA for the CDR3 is TGTGCCAGCTCACCTGGGCAGGCCAATCAGCCCCAGCATTTT.

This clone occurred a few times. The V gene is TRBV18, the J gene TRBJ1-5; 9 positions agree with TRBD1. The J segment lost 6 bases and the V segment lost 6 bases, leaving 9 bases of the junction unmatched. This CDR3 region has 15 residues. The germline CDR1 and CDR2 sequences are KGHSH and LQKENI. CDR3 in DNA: TGTGCCAGCTCCCTCGGACAGGGGCCGGGTCAGCCCCAGCATTTT. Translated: CASSLGQGPGQPQHF.

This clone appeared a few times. CDR3: CSVEGDRGSKNIQYF. The CDR3 region has the DNA TGCAGCGTTGAAGGGGACAGGGGTTCCAAAAACATTCAGTACTTC. The J gene is TRBJ2-4, the V gene TRBV29-1, with 10 bases lining up with TRBD1. V shed 1 base and J 2 bases; nucleotides not matched to a gene: 2. The germline gives CDR1 SQVTM, CDR2 ANQGSEA. CDR3 length: 15 amino acids.

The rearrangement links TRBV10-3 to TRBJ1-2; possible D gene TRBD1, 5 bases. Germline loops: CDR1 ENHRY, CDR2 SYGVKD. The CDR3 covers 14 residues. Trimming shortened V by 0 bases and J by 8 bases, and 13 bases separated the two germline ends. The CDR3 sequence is CAISESPGPHGYTF. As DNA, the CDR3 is TGTGCCATCAGTGAGTCCCCAGGGCCTCACGGCTACACCTTC.

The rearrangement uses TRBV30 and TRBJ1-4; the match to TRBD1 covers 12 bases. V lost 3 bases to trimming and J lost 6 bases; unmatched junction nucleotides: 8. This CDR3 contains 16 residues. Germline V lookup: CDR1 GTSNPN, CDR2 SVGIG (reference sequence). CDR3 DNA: TGTGCCTGGAGACTAAGGGGGACAGGGGGCTATGAAAAACTGTTTTTT. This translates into CAWRLRGTGGYEKLFF.

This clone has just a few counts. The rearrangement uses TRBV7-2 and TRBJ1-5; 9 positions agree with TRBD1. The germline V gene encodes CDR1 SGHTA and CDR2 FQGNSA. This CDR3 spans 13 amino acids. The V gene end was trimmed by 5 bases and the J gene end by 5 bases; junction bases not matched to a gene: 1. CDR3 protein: CASSRDRDQPQHF. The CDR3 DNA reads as TGTGCCAGCAGCCGGGACAGGGATCAGCCCCAGCATTTT.

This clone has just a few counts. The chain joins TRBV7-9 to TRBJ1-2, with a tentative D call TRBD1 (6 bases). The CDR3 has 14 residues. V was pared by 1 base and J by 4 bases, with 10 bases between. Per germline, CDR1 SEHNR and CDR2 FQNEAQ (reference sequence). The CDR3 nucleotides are TGTGCCAGCAGCTTAGGACAGGCCACCTATGGCTACACCTTC. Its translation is CASSLGQATYGYTF.

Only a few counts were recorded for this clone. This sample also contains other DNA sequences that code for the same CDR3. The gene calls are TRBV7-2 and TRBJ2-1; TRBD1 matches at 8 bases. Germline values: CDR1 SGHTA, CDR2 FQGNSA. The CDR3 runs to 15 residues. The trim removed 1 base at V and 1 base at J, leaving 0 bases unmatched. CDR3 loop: CASSLGQGSYNEQFF. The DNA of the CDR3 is TGTGCCAGCAGCTTAGGACAGGGGTCCTACAATGAGCAGTTCTTC.

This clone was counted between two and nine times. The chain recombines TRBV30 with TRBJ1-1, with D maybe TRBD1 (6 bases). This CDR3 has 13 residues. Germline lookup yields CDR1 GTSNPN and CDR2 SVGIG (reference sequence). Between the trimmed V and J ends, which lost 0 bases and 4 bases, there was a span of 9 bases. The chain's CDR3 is CAWSVQGSTEAFF. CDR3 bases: TGTGCCTGGAGTGTACAGGGAAGCACTGAAGCTTTCTTT.

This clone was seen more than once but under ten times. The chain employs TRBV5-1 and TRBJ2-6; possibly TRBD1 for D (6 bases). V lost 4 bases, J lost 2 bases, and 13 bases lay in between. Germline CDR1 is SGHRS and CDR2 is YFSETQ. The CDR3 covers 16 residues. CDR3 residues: CASSPQGTPGANVLTF. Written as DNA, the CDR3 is TGCGCCAGCAGCCCCCAGGGGACCCCTGGGGCCAACGTCCTGACTTTC.

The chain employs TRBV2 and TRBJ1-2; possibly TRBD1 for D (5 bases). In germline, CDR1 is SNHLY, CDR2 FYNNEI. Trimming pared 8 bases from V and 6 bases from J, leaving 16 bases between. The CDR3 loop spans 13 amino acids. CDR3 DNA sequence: TGTGCCAGCGGGAACTCGGGAGGGGATGGCTACACCTTC. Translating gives CASGNSGGDGYTF. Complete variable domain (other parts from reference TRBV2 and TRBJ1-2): EPEVTQTPSHQVTQMGQEVILRCVPISNHLYFYWYRQILGQKVEFLVSFYNNEISEKSEIFDDQFSVERPDGSNFTLKIRSTKLEDSAMYFCASGNSGGDGYTFGSGTRLTVV.

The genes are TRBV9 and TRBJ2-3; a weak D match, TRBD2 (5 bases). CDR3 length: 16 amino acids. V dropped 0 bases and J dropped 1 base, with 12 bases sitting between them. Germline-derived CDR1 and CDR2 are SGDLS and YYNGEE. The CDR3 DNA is TGTGCCAGCAGCGTAGGAACTAAGAGGGGCACAGATACGCAGTATTTT. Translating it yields CASSVGTKRGTDTQYF.

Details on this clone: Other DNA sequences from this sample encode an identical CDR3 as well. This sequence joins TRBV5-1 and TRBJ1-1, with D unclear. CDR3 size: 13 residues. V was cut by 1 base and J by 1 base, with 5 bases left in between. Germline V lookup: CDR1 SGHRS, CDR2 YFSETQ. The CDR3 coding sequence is TGCGCCAGCAGCTTGACAGCGAACACTGAAGCTTTCTTT. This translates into CASSLTANTEAFF.

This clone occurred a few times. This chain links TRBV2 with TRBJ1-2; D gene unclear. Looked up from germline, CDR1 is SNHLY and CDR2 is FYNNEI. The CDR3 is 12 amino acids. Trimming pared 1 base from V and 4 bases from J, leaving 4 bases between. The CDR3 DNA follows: TGTGCCAGCAGTGAAGACGGCTATGGCTACACCTTC. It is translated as CASSEDGYGYTF.

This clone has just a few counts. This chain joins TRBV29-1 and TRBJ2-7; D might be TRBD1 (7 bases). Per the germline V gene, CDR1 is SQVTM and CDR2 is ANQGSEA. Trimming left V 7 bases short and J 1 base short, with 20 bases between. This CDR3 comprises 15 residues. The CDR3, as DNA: TGCAGCGGCCTTTCCGGACAGGAGGGTTCCTACGAGCAGTACGTC. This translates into CSGLSGQEGSYEQYV.

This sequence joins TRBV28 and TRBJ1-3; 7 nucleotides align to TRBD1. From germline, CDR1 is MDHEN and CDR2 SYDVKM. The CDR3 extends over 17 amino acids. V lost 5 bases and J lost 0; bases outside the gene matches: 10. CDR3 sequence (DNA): TGTGCCAGCAGTCGGCCGGGACAGATGAGCTCTGGAAACACCATATATTTT. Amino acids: CASSRPGQMSSGNTIYF.

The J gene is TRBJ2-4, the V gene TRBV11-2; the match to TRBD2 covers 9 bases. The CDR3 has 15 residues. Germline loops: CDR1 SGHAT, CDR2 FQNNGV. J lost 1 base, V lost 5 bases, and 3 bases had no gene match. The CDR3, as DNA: TGTGCCAGCAGCCCTAGCGGGGCCGCCAAAAACATTCAGTACTTC. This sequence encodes CASSPSGAAKNIQYF.

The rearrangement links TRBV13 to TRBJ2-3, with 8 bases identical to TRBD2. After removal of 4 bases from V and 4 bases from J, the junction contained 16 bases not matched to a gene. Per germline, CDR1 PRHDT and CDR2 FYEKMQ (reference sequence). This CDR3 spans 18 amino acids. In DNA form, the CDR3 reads TGTGCCAGCAGCTCTATACCCCAAGGACTAGCTTTGCCAGATACGCAGTATTTT. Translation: CASSSIPQGLALPDTQYF.

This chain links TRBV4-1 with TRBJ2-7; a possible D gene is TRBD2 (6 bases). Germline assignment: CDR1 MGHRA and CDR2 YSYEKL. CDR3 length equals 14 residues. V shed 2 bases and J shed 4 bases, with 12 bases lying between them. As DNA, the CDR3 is TGCGCCAGCAGCCAACCCGGGGGAAAATACGAGCAGTACTTC. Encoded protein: CASSQPGGKYEQYF.